This T cell receptor beta chain is drawn from a study of CD8+ T cells in alopecia areata. V lost 2 bases to trimming and J lost 7 bases, with 5 bases between them. This CDR3 comprises 11 residues. RNA was extracted and reverse transcribed into cDNA as the sequencing template. Clones were read by immunoSEQ multiplex PCR, and TCRdb kept only the in-frame ones, dropping some. The sample contains about 150,000 clones, around 57% of which appear only once. The receptor's source is a human donor in good health. Material: CD4+ T cells sorted from blood. The chain couples TRBV23-1 to TRBJ2-5; no firm D call. TRBV23-1 is an ORF, with its function uncertain. CDR3 amino acids: CASSQRATQYF. As DNA, the CDR3 is TGCGCCAGCAGTCAACGAGCGACCCAGTACTTC.